What follows are 29 T cell receptor beta chains derived from one specimen sequenced in a study of shared clonotypes between healthy human individuals. Sequencing used immunoSEQ multiplex PCR; TCRdb keeps in-frame clones, though not all of them. This table holds roughly 2.2 million clones, 85% to 95% found once. Source material: naive CD4+ T cells from PBMCs. This sample's subset: CD45RA+ positively selected. These receptors were taken from a man between 18 and 35 years old in good health. Some clones in this sample may be carry-over from other donors' samples.

The chain has TRBV5-1 and TRBJ2-7; 9 nucleotides line up with TRBD1. CDR1 and CDR2 from the germline V gene are SGHRS and YFSETQ. This CDR3 contains 14 residues. V was clipped by 3 bases and J by 4 bases; unmatched bases: 5. In nucleotides, the CDR3 is TGCGCCAGCAGCTGGGAACAGGGGGCGTACGAGCAGTACTTC. Encoded protein: CASSWEQGAYEQYF. Using reference TRBV5-1 and TRBJ2-7 for the parts outside the CDR3, the full variable domain is KAGVTQTPRYLIKTRGQQVTLSCSPISGHRSVSWYQQTPGQGLQFLFEYFSETQRNKGNFPGRFSGRQFSNSRSEMNVSTLELGDSALYLCASSWEQGAYEQYFGPGTRLTVT.

The chain has TRBV29-1 and TRBJ2-3; D not certain. Germline V gene data show CDR1 as SQVTM and CDR2 as ANQGSEA. V was trimmed by 0 bases and J by 3 bases, leaving 4 bases between them. The CDR3 has 12 amino acids. CDR3 amino acids: CSVEEWTDTQYF. The DNA of the CDR3 is TGCAGCGTTGAAGAATGGACAGATACGCAGTATTTT.

This chain uses TRBV14 with TRBJ2-3; TRBD2 agrees at 11 bases. The CDR3 extends over 16 amino acids. The junction had 4 bases not matched to a gene; V was cut back by 5 bases and J by 0 bases. Germline V gene data show CDR1 as SGHDN and CDR2 as FVKESK. CDR3 protein: CASSLLAGASTDTQYF. The CDR3 DNA reads TGTGCCAGCAGCTTACTAGCGGGAGCGAGCACAGATACGCAGTATTTT.

V and J are TRBV7-2 and TRBJ2-7, with D possibly matching TRBD2 (8 bases). Looked up from germline, CDR1 is SGHTA and CDR2 is FQGNSA. Trimming removed 2 bases from V and 3 bases from J, with 17 bases in between. The CDR3 has 16 residues. The CDR3 spells CASSLTGGTVYYEQYF. Here the CDR3 DNA reads TGTGCCAGCAGCTTAACGGGGGGGACAGTGTACTACGAGCAGTACTTC.

The chain couples TRBV7-9 to TRBJ2-2; D is perhaps TRBD2 (6 bases). Germline assignment: CDR1 SEHNR and CDR2 FQNEAQ (reference sequence). The CDR3 extends over 18 amino acids. V was shortened by 6 bases and J by 0 bases, with 20 bases between the two germline ends. As DNA, the CDR3 is TGTGCCAGCAGGCCGAAACCGGGACTTTCCACGAACACCGGGGAGCTGTTTTTT. Amino acid sequence: CASRPKPGLSTNTGELFF.

V usage is TRBV9 and J usage is TRBJ1-4; 7 bases match TRBD1. This CDR3 is built from 15 residues. Germline-derived CDR1 and CDR2 are SGDLS and YYNGEE. With 0 bases clipped from V and 7 bases from J, the junction kept 6 bases outside the gene matches. CDR3 region: CASSVVGGAGEKLFF. The CDR3 DNA sequence: TGTGCCAGCAGCGTAGTAGGGGGCGCGGGTGAAAAACTGTTTTTT.

This clone was seen only a few times. The chain has TRBV5-1 and TRBJ1-1; the D is unclear. Germline V gene sequence: CDR1 SGHRS, CDR2 YFSETQ. The CDR3 contains 12 residues. V lost 5 bases and J 0 bases, leaving 5 bases between the germline ends. CDR3 DNA: TGCGCCAGCAGGCAGTTGAACACTGAAGCTTTCTTT. Amino acids: CASRQLNTEAFF.

This chain joins TRBV10-3 and TRBJ2-3, with D tentatively TRBD1 or TRBD2 (5 bases each). The CDR3 contains 14 residues. With 0 bases removed from V and 4 bases from J, the gap between germline ends came to 8 bases. Germline V gene data show CDR1 as ENHRY and CDR2 as SYGVKD. CDR3 amino acids: CAISESGTPDTQYF. The CDR3 DNA is TGTGCCATCAGTGAGTCTGGGACCCCAGATACGCAGTATTTT.

The chain uses TRBV6-6 and TRBJ1-1, with a possible D match to TRBD1 (6 bases). With 7 bases removed from V and 0 bases from J, the gap between germline ends came to 15 bases. The length of the CDR3 is 15 residues. The germline V gene has CDR1 MNHNY and CDR2 SVGAGI (reference sequence). The CDR3 sequence: CASIKGGGLNTEAFF. The CDR3 DNA follows: TGTGCCAGCATTAAGGGTGGGGGCCTGAACACTGAAGCTTTCTTT.

This rearrangement joins TRBV5-6 to TRBJ2-3; D uncertain. CDR3 length: 15 residues. Trimming cost V 2 bases and J 4 bases, with 14 bases left between them. The V gene's germline CDR1 is SGHDT and CDR2 YYEEEE. CDR3 residues: CASSFLGPQADTQYF. In nucleotides, the CDR3 is TGTGCCAGCAGCTTCCTTGGCCCTCAGGCAGATACGCAGTATTTT.

V is TRBV18 and J is TRBJ1-3, with TRBD1 matching 7 bases. Trimming at V came to 4 bases and at J to 4 bases, leaving 7 bases not matched to a gene. Germline CDR1 KGHSH, CDR2 LQKENI. This CDR3 has 15 amino acids. The CDR3, as DNA: TGTGCCAGCTCACAGGGACAGATTCTCGGAAACACCATATATTTT. Its protein product is CASSQGQILGNTIYF.

This clone has just one count. The DNA for the CDR3 is TGTGCCAGCAGATTCTCCCCCCTCACCGGGACAGGGGAGGCTAATGAAAAACTGTTTTTT. Protein product: CASRFSPLTGTGEANEKLFF. This rearrangement joins TRBV27 to TRBJ1-4; 10 bases are a match to TRBD1. J was trimmed by 3 bases and V by 6 bases; bases with no gene match: 19. Germline V gene lookup returns CDR1 MNHEY and CDR2 SMNVEV (reference sequence). This CDR3 has 20 residues.

The chain recombines TRBV5-1 with TRBJ2-1; 9 nucleotides match TRBD1. This CDR3 spans 15 amino acids. V dropped 3 bases and J dropped 4; count of bases not matched to a gene: 5. The germline CDR1 and CDR2 sequences are SGHRS and YFSETQ. Written as DNA, the CDR3 is TGCGCCAGCAGCTCAGACGGACAGGGGTACAATGAGCAGTTCTTC. Its protein is CASSSDGQGYNEQFF. The complete variable domain, with remaining parts taken from reference TRBV5-1 and TRBJ2-1, reads KAGVTQTPRYLIKTRGQQVTLSCSPISGHRSVSWYQQTPGQGLQFLFEYFSETQRNKGNFPGRFSGRQFSNSRSEMNVSTLELGDSALYLCASSSDGQGYNEQFFGPGTRLTVL.

V gene TRBV29-1 combines with J gene TRBJ2-7; a weak D match, TRBD1 (6 bases). The CDR3 spans 13 residues. The germline V and J ends were trimmed by 3 bases and 0 bases, with 9 bases remaining between them. Germline V gives CDR1 SQVTM, CDR2 ANQGSEA. CDR3 loop: CSVEARGSYEQYF. For the CDR3, the DNA is TGCAGCGTTGAGGCCAGGGGCTCCTACGAGCAGTACTTC.

This clone showed up just once. J is TRBJ2-6 and V is TRBV30; TRBD2 might be the D (5 bases). The CDR3 extends over 17 amino acids. Between the trimmed V and J ends, which lost 0 bases and 3 bases, there was a span of 15 bases. The germline V gene encodes CDR1 GTSNPN and CDR2 SVGIG (reference sequence). In DNA form, the CDR3 reads TGTGCCTGGAGTGTAAGCGGTTTGGTTTTTGGGGCCAACGTCCTGACTTTC. Translating gives CAWSVSGLVFGANVLTF. Combining the CDR3 with reference TRBV30 and TRBJ2-6 gives the whole variable domain SQTIHQWPATLVQPVGSPLSLECTVEGTSNPNLYWYRQAAGRGLQLLFYSVGIGQISSEVPQNLSASRPQDRQFILSSKKLLLSDSGFYLCAWSVSGLVFGANVLTFGAGSRLTVL.

A single count supports this clone. The chain combines TRBV28 with TRBJ2-3; 11 bases align to TRBD2. Trimming removed 3 bases from V and 0 bases from J; junction bases left unmatched: 5. In germline, CDR1 is MDHEN, CDR2 SYDVKM. The CDR3 totals 17 residues. This CDR3 reads CASSFYGLAGSTDTQYF. As DNA, the CDR3 is TGTGCCAGCAGTTTCTACGGACTAGCGGGCAGCACAGATACGCAGTATTTT. Variable domain in full (rest from reference TRBV28 and TRBJ2-3): DVKVTQSSRYLVKRTGEKVFLECVQDMDHENMFWYRQDPGLGLRLIYFSYDVKMKEKGDIPEGYSVSREKKERFSLILESASTNQTSMYLCASSFYGLAGSTDTQYFGPGTRLTVL.

As regards this clone: The sample contains more than one DNA sequence encoding this CDR3. The chain links TRBV28 to TRBJ2-6; D may be TRBD2 (5 bases). Trimming stripped 3 bases from V and 1 base from J, with 7 bases between. This CDR3 region has 15 residues. The germline CDR1 and CDR2 sequences are MDHEN and SYDVKM. The CDR3 DNA sequence: TGTGCCAGCAGTTTCGGCGGGTCTGGGGCCAACGTCCTGACTTTC. Translated, it gives CASSFGGSGANVLTF.

The rearrangement joins TRBV9 to TRBJ2-3, with TRBD1 as a possible D gene (5 bases). The CDR3 spans 19 residues. V was clipped by 8 bases and J by 4 bases, with 32 bases between them. Per the germline V gene, CDR1 is SGDLS and CDR2 is YYNGEE. CDR3 sequence (DNA): TGTGCCAGTTCAAACGGACCGACATGGGGCCTCAATGACGCAGATACGCAGTATTTT. Residues: CASSNGPTWGLNDADTQYF.

The V call is TRBV28, the J call TRBJ2-7; no reliable D call. The length of the CDR3 is 13 residues. CDR1 is MDHEN and CDR2 is SYDVKM in the germline V gene. Trimming stripped 7 bases from V and 0 bases from J, with 10 bases between. The CDR3 nucleotides are TGTGCCAGCAACGGACCGTACTCCTACGAGCAGTACTTC. Amino acid sequence: CASNGPYSYEQYF.

The chain employs TRBV2 and TRBJ1-2; 8 bases line up with TRBD1. The CDR3 sequence is 17 residues long. Germline V gives CDR1 SNHLY, CDR2 FYNNEI. J was trimmed by 9 bases and V by 0 bases; bases with no gene match: 15. The CDR3, as DNA: TGTGCCAGCAGTGAAGCGAGGGTCGACAGGGGCTCCGTCAGCTACACCTTC. Translation: CASSEARVDRGSVSYTF.

CDR3 loop: CAWSVQRANGRVEQYF. The DNA for the CDR3 is TGTGCCTGGAGTGTACAAAGGGCGAACGGCCGGGTCGAGCAGTACTTC. V usage is TRBV30 and J usage is TRBJ2-7; D is unresolved. The CDR3 has 16 amino acids. Per germline, CDR1 GTSNPN and CDR2 SVGIG (reference sequence). The V gene lost 0 bases and the J gene lost 6 bases, with 21 bases spanning the gap.

This rearrangement joins TRBV9 to TRBJ2-1, with D tentatively TRBD1 (6 bases). V was shortened by 4 bases and J by 9 bases, with 14 bases between the two germline ends. The CDR3 length is 13 residues. CDR1 is SGDLS, CDR2 YYNGEE, per germline. For the CDR3, the DNA is TGTGCCAGCAGCATTATACAGGGTAGTGAGCAGTTCTTC. This translates into CASSIIQGSEQFF.

The V and J genes are TRBV2 and TRBJ1-2; D remains ambiguous. The CDR3 runs to 12 residues. Trimming stripped 7 bases from V and 8 bases from J, with 14 bases between. CDR1 is SNHLY and CDR2 is FYNNEI in the germline V gene. This CDR3 is CASTVGLGGYTF. The CDR3 region has the DNA TGTGCCAGCACGGTTGGACTCGGCGGCTACACCTTC.

This clone showed up just once. The chain is built from TRBV6-1 and TRBJ1-6, with D possibly matching TRBD1 (6 bases). Germline loops: CDR1 MNHNS, CDR2 SASEGT. The CDR3 spans 17 residues. The V and J ends lost 3 bases and 5 bases respectively, with 17 bases between them. In DNA form, the CDR3 reads TGTGCCAGCAGTGAGATCCCCACAGGGTCCAATAATTCACCCCTCCACTTT. Translating gives CASSEIPTGSNNSPLHF.

J is TRBJ2-3 and V is TRBV5-6; D perhaps matches TRBD2 (6 bases). CDR1 and CDR2 from the germline V gene are SGHDT and YYEEEE. The ends were cut back, 2 bases at V and 5 bases at J, with 12 bases in the middle. The CDR3 covers 14 residues. CDR3 bases: TGTGCCAGCAGCTTTGGGACTGACTTAGATACGCAGTATTTT. Translation gives CASSFGTDLDTQYF. The entire variable domain, with the rest obtained from reference TRBV5-6 and TRBJ2-3, is as follows: DAGVTQSPTHLIKTRGQQVTLRCSPKSGHDTVSWYQQALGQGPQFIFQYYEEEERQRGNFPDRFSGHQFPNYSSELNVNALLLGDSALYLCASSFGTDLDTQYFGPGTRLTVL.

J is TRBJ2-1 and V is TRBV29-1, with TRBD2 identical over 11 bases. The CDR3 loop spans 15 amino acids. The J segment lost 7 bases and the V segment lost 6 bases, leaving 11 bases of the junction unmatched. Germline CDR1 is SQVTM and CDR2 is ANQGSEA. The CDR3 coding sequence is TGCAGCGTCGCTAGGGTAGCGGGAGGGGCTAATGAGCAGTTCTTC. As protein: CSVARVAGGANEQFF.

CDR3 nucleotide sequence: TGTGCCAGCAGTTACGGAGACACTGAAGCTTTCTTT. This gives the protein CASSYGDTEAFF. V and J are TRBV28 and TRBJ1-1; the D is unclear. V was cut by 4 bases and J by 3 bases, with 6 bases left in between. The CDR3 is made up of 12 amino acids. In germline, CDR1 is MDHEN, CDR2 SYDVKM.

The genes are TRBV7-2 and TRBJ1-4, with 7 bases identical to TRBD1. From germline, CDR1 is SGHTA and CDR2 FQGNSA. V dropped 5 bases and J dropped 4; count of bases not matched to a gene: 4. CDR3 length equals 14 residues. The DNA of the CDR3 is TGTGCCAGCAGCCCATGGGACAGTAATGAAAAACTGTTTTTT. Protein sequence: CASSPWDSNEKLFF.

Turning to this clone: Within the sample, other DNA sequences also encode this same CDR3. This chain links TRBV29-1 with TRBJ1-1, with D possibly being TRBD1 (5 bases). This CDR3 has 13 amino acids. V was clipped by 4 bases and J by 0 bases, with 9 bases between them. The V gene's germline CDR1 is SQVTM and CDR2 ANQGSEA. CDR3 region: CSVAGRLNTEAFF. The CDR3 DNA reads as TGCAGCGTTGCGGGACGACTGAACACTGAAGCTTTCTTT. The whole variable domain, remainder taken from reference TRBV29-1 and TRBJ1-1, is SAVISQKPSRDICQRGTSLTIQCQVDSQVTMMFWYRQQPGQSLTLIATANQGSEATYESGFVIDKFPISRPNLTFSTLTVSNMSPEDSSIYLCSVAGRLNTEAFFGQGTRLTVV.